One sample yielded the 30 T cell receptor beta chains listed below, sequenced in a study of control samples from healthy donors and cancer patients. Repertoires were generated with immunoSEQ multiplex PCR, while TCRdb's copy carries only in-frame clones and drops some. The sample shows about 160,000 clones, 80% to 90% of them seen only once. The specimen was blood. These receptors all come from a man between 25 and 39 years old in good health.

The J gene is TRBJ1-5, the V gene TRBV19; a possible D gene is TRBD1 (5 bases). In germline, CDR1 is LNHDA, CDR2 SQIVND (reference sequence). V was shortened by 0 bases and J by 6 bases, with 6 bases between the two germline ends. CDR3 size: 13 residues. The chain's CDR3 is CASSIEGTQPQHF. CDR3 bases: TGTGCCAGTAGTATAGAAGGGACTCAGCCCCAGCATTTT.

The chain recombines TRBV7-9 with TRBJ2-2; 8 bases are a match to TRBD1. There are 14 residues in the CDR3. Germline CDR1 SEHNR, CDR2 FQNEAQ (reference sequence). V lost 1 base to trimming and J lost 5 bases; unmatched junction nucleotides: 0. The CDR3, as DNA: TGTGCCAGCAGCTTAGGACAGGGGACCGGGGAGCTGTTTTTT. Translating it yields CASSLGQGTGELFF.

The chain has TRBV18 and TRBJ1-4; D is unclear. Trimming shortened V by 8 bases and J by 6 bases, and 13 bases separated the two germline ends. This CDR3 spans 13 amino acids. The germline gives CDR1 KGHSH, CDR2 LQKENI. The CDR3 here is CASRRGRDEKLFF. The CDR3 DNA reads as TGTGCCAGCCGCCGCGGGCGGGATGAAAAACTGTTTTTT.

The chain links TRBV28 to TRBJ2-2; D call uncertain. This CDR3 spans 12 amino acids. The germline gives CDR1 MDHEN, CDR2 SYDVKM. Trimming took off 6 bases at V and 3 bases at J, with 5 bases between the two ends. The CDR3 DNA reads TGTGCCAGCAGGTTGGACACCGGGGAGCTGTTTTTT. Encoded protein: CASRLDTGELFF.

The chain is built from TRBV30 and TRBJ2-1, with a tentative D call TRBD1 (6 bases). There are 14 residues in the CDR3. The germline CDR1 and CDR2 sequences are GTSNPN and SVGIG (reference sequence). The ends were cut back, 5 bases at V and 1 base at J, with 12 bases in the middle. CDR3 nucleotides: TGTGCCTGGGGCCGGGACACTTCCTACAATGAGCAGTTCTTC. This gives the protein CAWGRDTSYNEQFF. Variable domain in full (rest from reference TRBV30 and TRBJ2-1): SQTIHQWPATLVQPVGSPLSLECTVEGTSNPNLYWYRQAAGRGLQLLFYSVGIGQISSEVPQNLSASRPQDRQFILSSKKLLLSDSGFYLCAWGRDTSYNEQFFGPGTRLTVL.

The chain carries TRBV6-4 and TRBJ2-3; D is undetermined. In germline, CDR1 is MRHNA, CDR2 SNTAGT. V was cut by 2 bases and J by 4 bases, with 7 bases left in between. The CDR3 loop spans 13 amino acids. The CDR3 nucleotides are TGTGCCAGCAGTGACGGCCGGTCAGATACGCAGTATTTT. Translating gives CASSDGRSDTQYF.

This clone was recorded only once. The V gene is TRBV27, the J gene TRBJ1-1; D is unclear. Germline loops: CDR1 MNHEY, CDR2 SMNVEV (reference sequence). Trimming left V 6 bases short and J 0 bases short, with 11 bases between. The CDR3 is 14 residues long. This CDR3 reads CASRTGSMNTEAFF. The DNA of the CDR3 is TGTGCCAGCAGGACCGGCTCTATGAACACTGAAGCTTTCTTT.

The chain uses TRBV7-3 and TRBJ2-7, with D possibly being TRBD1 (6 bases). The CDR3 has 14 amino acids. Germline lookup yields CDR1 SGHTA and CDR2 FQGTGA. V lost 1 base to trimming and J lost 5 bases, with 12 bases between them. The CDR3 DNA reads TGTGCCAGCAGCTTAATGGGGACATCGGACGAGCAGTACTTC. This sequence encodes CASSLMGTSDEQYF.

The CDR3 sequence is CATSRVSGILNEQFF. Here the CDR3 DNA reads TGTGCCACCAGCAGAGTATCCGGCATCCTCAATGAGCAGTTCTTC. The chain is built from TRBV15 and TRBJ2-1; D ambiguous. In germline, CDR1 is LNHNV, CDR2 YYDKDF (reference sequence). This CDR3 contains 15 residues. V lost 1 base, J lost 6 bases, and 13 bases lay in between.

This clone has just one count. J is TRBJ2-2 and V is TRBV6-5; 10 nucleotides line up with TRBD1. This CDR3 has 15 residues. V was pared by 4 bases and J by 6 bases, with 5 bases of the junction left unmatched. The germline gives CDR1 MNHEY, CDR2 SVGAGI. CDR3 region: CASSSRDRGPGELFF. CDR3 nucleotides: TGTGCCAGCAGTTCCCGGGACAGGGGCCCCGGGGAGCTGTTTTTT.

This chain joins TRBV28 and TRBJ1-1, with no clear D. The CDR3 contains 15 residues. Germline lookup yields CDR1 MDHEN and CDR2 SYDVKM. V was clipped by 4 bases and J by 0 bases, with 12 bases between them. The CDR3 spells CASSSHQIMNTEAFF. As DNA, the CDR3 is TGTGCCAGCAGTTCCCACCAGATCATGAACACTGAAGCTTTCTTT.

The chain links TRBV5-8 to TRBJ1-5; 11 bases align to TRBD1. The CDR3 is 17 amino acids. With V trimmed by 1 base and J by 3 bases, 6 bases remained unmatched. Germline V gene data show CDR1 as SGHTS and CDR2 as YDEGEE. CDR3 residues: CASSLRGQGGYNQPQHF. For the CDR3, the DNA is TGTGCCAGCAGCTTGCGGGGACAGGGGGGGTACAATCAGCCCCAGCATTTT.

As regards this clone: Other DNA sequences in this specimen translate into the identical CDR3. This chain connects TRBV28 to TRBJ1-4; D may be TRBD1 (5 bases). CDR1 MDHEN and CDR2 SYDVKM come from the germline V gene. CDR3 size: 14 residues. Trimming took 3 bases from V and 4 from J, leaving 9 bases between them. CDR3 in amino acids: CASSLRQGNEKLFF. The CDR3 DNA reads as TGTGCCAGCAGTTTGAGGCAGGGTAATGAAAAACTGTTTTTT.

The chain employs TRBV19 and TRBJ2-3; the match to TRBD1 covers 8 bases. CDR1 LNHDA and CDR2 SQIVND come from the germline V gene (reference sequence). V lost 2 bases to trimming and J lost 6 bases; unmatched junction nucleotides: 10. The length of the CDR3 is 16 residues. The CDR3 DNA sequence: TGTGCCAGTAGTATATCTCCGGACAGGGCCGGGGATACGCAGTATTTT. Its protein product is CASSISPDRAGDTQYF.

The chain has TRBV27 and TRBJ1-2; a possible D gene is TRBD1 (6 bases). CDR1 is MNHEY and CDR2 is SMNVEV in the germline V gene (reference sequence). The CDR3 spans 15 residues. V was clipped by 3 bases and J by 8 bases, with 19 bases between them. The CDR3 loop reads CASSFLSAGARGYTF. CDR3 in DNA: TGTGCCAGCAGTTTTTTGTCAGCGGGGGCGCGGGGCTACACCTTC.

The chain employs TRBV5-6 and TRBJ2-7; D is ambiguous. The germline gives CDR1 SGHDT, CDR2 YYEEEE. The ends were cut back, 0 bases at V and 1 base at J, with 11 bases in the middle. The CDR3 is 15 residues long. This chain's CDR3 is CASSLDGSTSYEQYF. CDR3 nucleotide sequence: TGTGCCAGCAGCTTGGACGGGTCTACTTCCTACGAGCAGTACTTC.

Of note for this clone: This likely comes from a read error, as the CDR3 has no conserved phenylalanine or tryptophan at its end. No DNA is shown, since the ends of the CDR3 on it are uncertain; the CDR3 is the one TCRdb lists. This chain uses TRBV28 with TRBJ1-2; the table names TRBD1, a call not compared with the DNA. The CDR3 adds up to 12 amino acids, both ends counted. The germline V gene has CDR1 MDHEN and CDR2 SYDVKM. The CDR3 reads CASTSVSGTIVS.

V gene TRBV5-1 combines with J gene TRBJ1-4; D is unclear. V lost 0 bases, J lost 4 bases, and 13 bases lay in between. Germline assignment: CDR1 SGHRS and CDR2 YFSETQ. The CDR3 sequence is 16 residues long. The CDR3, as DNA: TGCGCCAGCAGCTTGGGAAATTTAGGACGTAATGAAAAACTGTTTTTT. It specifies CASSLGNLGRNEKLFF.

Details on this clone: The junction differs from germline at one of its ends, possibly a read error. This sequence joins TRBV2 and TRBJ2-7, with 10 bases aligning to TRBD1. CDR1 is SNHLY and CDR2 is FYNNEI in the germline V gene. The CDR3 runs 14 residues. This chain's CDR3 is CAGSPGTGVYEQYF. The CDR3 nucleotides read TGTGCCGGCAGCCCCGGGACAGGGGTCTACGAGCAGTACTTC.

This chain uses TRBV14 with TRBJ2-7; 9 bases map to TRBD2. The CDR3 consists of 16 residues. The germline V gene encodes CDR1 SGHDN and CDR2 FVKESK. Trimming at V came to 1 base and at J to 2 bases, leaving 6 bases not matched to a gene. This CDR3 is CASSQAPSGVTYEQYF. The CDR3 bases are TGTGCCAGCAGCCAAGCCCCTAGCGGGGTCACCTACGAGCAGTACTTC.

The CDR3 DNA sequence: TGTGCCAGCAGCCCCTCGTCGGGAGGCGCAGTCCGGGAAAAACTGTTTTTT. Translated, it gives CASSPSSGGAVREKLFF. The chain combines TRBV7-9 with TRBJ1-4; no definite D call. Germline V gene data show CDR1 as SEHNR and CDR2 as FQNEAQ (reference sequence). The CDR3 consists of 17 residues. With 5 bases removed from V and 8 bases from J, the gap between germline ends came to 24 bases. The full variable domain, with the rest looked up from reference TRBV7-9 and TRBJ1-4, is DTGVSQNPRHKITKRGQNVTFRCDPISEHNRLYWYRQTLGQGPEFLTYFQNEAQLEKSRLLSDRFSAERPKGSFSTLEIQRTEQGDSAMYLCASSPSSGGAVREKLFFGSGTQLSVL.

The chain uses TRBV10-3 and TRBJ1-5, with D unresolved. The CDR3 loop spans 14 amino acids. Germline values: CDR1 ENHRY, CDR2 SYGVKD. The V end was cut by 3 bases, the J end by 1 base, with 7 bases between. The CDR3 sequence: CAISDLPSNQPQHF. The CDR3 region has the DNA TGTGCCATCAGTGACTTGCCCAGCAATCAGCCCCAGCATTTT.

V usage is TRBV19 and J usage is TRBJ2-3; 13 nucleotides line up with TRBD2. From germline, CDR1 is LNHDA and CDR2 SQIVND (reference sequence). V shed 3 bases, J shed 2 bases, and the junction held 8 bases outside the gene matches. This CDR3 has 18 residues. Written as DNA, the CDR3 is TGTGCCAGTAGTATCTCGGGGACTAGCGGGATTAACACAGATACGCAGTATTTT. Translated, it gives CASSISGTSGINTDTQYF.

The chain links TRBV6-5 to TRBJ1-2; no clear D gene. From germline, CDR1 is MNHEY and CDR2 SVGAGI. CDR3 length: 14 residues. V was cut by 0 bases and J by 7 bases, with 12 bases left in between. The CDR3 protein is CASSYSGKSSGYTF. The CDR3, as DNA: TGTGCCAGCAGTTACTCGGGCAAGTCGAGTGGCTACACCTTC.

This chain connects TRBV6-5 to TRBJ2-7; 10 bases are a match to TRBD2. This CDR3 spans 13 amino acids. Germline assignment: CDR1 MNHEY and CDR2 SVGAGI. Unmatched junction bases numbered 3, after V lost 6 bases and J lost 4 bases. The CDR3: CASRAGGIYEQYF. In DNA form, the CDR3 reads TGTGCCAGCAGAGCGGGGGGGATTTACGAGCAGTACTTC.

This chain uses TRBV6-5 with TRBJ2-5; perhaps TRBD1 as D (5 bases). The CDR3 runs 15 residues. V lost 5 bases and J lost 3, with 16 bases in between. CDR1 is MNHEY and CDR2 is SVGAGI in the germline V gene. The CDR3 sequence is CASSPTVTTEETQYF. In nucleotides, the CDR3 is TGTGCCAGCAGTCCGACAGTGACCACGGAAGAGACCCAGTACTTC.

The rearrangement joins TRBV5-1 to TRBJ2-3; 10 nucleotides align to TRBD2. Germline V CDR1 and CDR2: SGHRS, YFSETQ. V was clipped by 4 bases and J by 5 bases; unmatched bases: 7. The CDR3 loop spans 15 amino acids. CDR3 nucleotides: TGCGCCAGCAGCACCCGAGCGGGGGGGGAAGATACGCAGTATTTT. It encodes CASSTRAGGEDTQYF.

The chain links TRBV7-9 to TRBJ1-2; the match to TRBD1 covers 7 bases. This CDR3 has 16 residues. V was clipped by 4 bases and J by 8 bases; unmatched bases: 16. Germline V gene data show CDR1 as SEHNR and CDR2 as FQNEAQ (reference sequence). The CDR3 DNA follows: TGTGCCAGCAGCTCCCCCGGGACAGACCGGGGGGGAGGCTACACCTTC. It yields the protein CASSSPGTDRGGGYTF.

This chain joins TRBV7-6 and TRBJ2-2, with D possibly being TRBD2 (5 bases). V lost 5 bases, J lost 8 bases, and 18 bases lay in between. The CDR3 is made up of 15 amino acids. Germline lookup yields CDR1 SGHVS and CDR2 FNYEAQ. The CDR3 DNA sequence: TGTGCCAGCAGCCAACCCCCGGGGTTCTCGGGGGAGCTGTTTTTT. As protein: CASSQPPGFSGELFF.

This clone was detected a few times. The chain carries TRBV19 and TRBJ1-1, with D possibly matching TRBD1 (5 bases). CDR1 and CDR2 from the germline V gene are LNHDA and SQIVND (reference sequence). V lost 3 bases to trimming and J lost 10 bases, with 12 bases between them. The CDR3 runs 12 residues. CDR3 nucleotides: TGTGCCAGTAGTATTCAGGGAGGGCGAGCTTTCTTT. It specifies CASSIQGGRAFF.